The T cell receptor (beta chain) under discussion was sequenced for a study of blood T cell repertoires in COVID-19. Study background: Nucleic acid was either cDNA or gDNA, and it came from T cells, B-cell-depleted T cells, or PBMCs.

Remarks on this clone: It is unclear where the CDR3 begins or ends on the DNA, so no DNA is shown, and the CDR3 is as TCRdb lists it.

Per the germline V gene, CDR1 is KGHDR and CDR2 is SFDVKD. The CDR3 numbers 13 amino acids, ends counted. Original analysis: Quantification of nucleated cells was approximated via reference gene primer amplification. The assay was immunoSEQ multiplex PCR, and TCRdb's table has in-frame clones only and misses some. V and J calls plus clone size are reproduced from that table; the DNA served to infer D and trimming. The data hold around 300,000 clones, with approximately 90% observed a single time. V is TRBV24-1 and J is TRBJ2-1; the table's D call, TRBD2, was not checked against the DNA. This clonotype was obtained from a woman in her 30s with COVID-19, enrolled during active disease. Sequenced material: peripheral blood. The CDR3 sequence is CATSVPAVNEQFF.